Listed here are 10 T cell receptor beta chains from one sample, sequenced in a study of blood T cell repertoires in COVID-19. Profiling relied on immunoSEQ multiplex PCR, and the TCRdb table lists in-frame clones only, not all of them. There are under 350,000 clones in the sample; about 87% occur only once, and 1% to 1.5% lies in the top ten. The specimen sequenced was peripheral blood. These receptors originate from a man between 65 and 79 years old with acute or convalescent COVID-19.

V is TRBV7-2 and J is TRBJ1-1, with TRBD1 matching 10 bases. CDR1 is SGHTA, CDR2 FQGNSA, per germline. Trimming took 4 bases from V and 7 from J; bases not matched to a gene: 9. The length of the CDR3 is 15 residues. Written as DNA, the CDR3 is TGTGCCAGCAGCTCCTGGGACAGGGGCGGTTTTGAAGCTTTCTTT. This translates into CASSSWDRGGFEAFF.

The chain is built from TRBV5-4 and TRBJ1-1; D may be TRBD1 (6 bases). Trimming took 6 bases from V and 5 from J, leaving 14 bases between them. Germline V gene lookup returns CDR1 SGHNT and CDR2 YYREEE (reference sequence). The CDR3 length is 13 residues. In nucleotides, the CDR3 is TGTGCCAGCACCAGGACAGAACTAACTGAAGCTTTCTTT. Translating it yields CASTRTELTEAFF. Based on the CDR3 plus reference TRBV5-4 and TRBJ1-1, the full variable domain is ETGVTQSPTHLIKTRGQQVTLRCSSQSGHNTVSWYQQALGQGPQFIFQYYREEENGRGNFPPRFSGLQFPNYSSELNVNALELDDSALYLCASTRTELTEAFFGQGTRLTVV.

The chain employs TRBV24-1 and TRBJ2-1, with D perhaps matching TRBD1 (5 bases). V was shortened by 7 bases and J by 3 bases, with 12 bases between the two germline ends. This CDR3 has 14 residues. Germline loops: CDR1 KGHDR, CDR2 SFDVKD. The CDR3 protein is CATRGWGHYNEQFF. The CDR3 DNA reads TGTGCCACCAGAGGTTGGGGCCACTACAATGAGCAGTTCTTC.

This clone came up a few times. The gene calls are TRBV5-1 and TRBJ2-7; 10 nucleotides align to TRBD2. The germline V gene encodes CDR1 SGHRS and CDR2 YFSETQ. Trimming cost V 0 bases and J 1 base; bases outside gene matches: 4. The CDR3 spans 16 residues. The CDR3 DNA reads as TGCGCCAGCAGCTTGGCTCCTAGCGGGAGTTCCTACGAGCAGTACTTC. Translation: CASSLAPSGSSYEQYF.

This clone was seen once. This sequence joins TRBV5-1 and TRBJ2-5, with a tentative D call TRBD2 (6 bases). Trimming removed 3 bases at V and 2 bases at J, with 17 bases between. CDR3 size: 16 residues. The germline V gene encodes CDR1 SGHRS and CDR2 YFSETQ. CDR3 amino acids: CASSSLSGLLQETQYF. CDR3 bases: TGCGCCAGCAGCTCGCTCTCGGGACTCCTACAAGAGACCCAGTACTTC.

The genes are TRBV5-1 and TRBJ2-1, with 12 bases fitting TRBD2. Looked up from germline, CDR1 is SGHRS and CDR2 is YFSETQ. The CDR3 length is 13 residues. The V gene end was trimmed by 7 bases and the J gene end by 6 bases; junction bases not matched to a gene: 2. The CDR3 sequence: CASGLAGFNEQFF. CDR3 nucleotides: TGCGCCAGCGGACTAGCGGGGTTCAATGAGCAGTTCTTC.

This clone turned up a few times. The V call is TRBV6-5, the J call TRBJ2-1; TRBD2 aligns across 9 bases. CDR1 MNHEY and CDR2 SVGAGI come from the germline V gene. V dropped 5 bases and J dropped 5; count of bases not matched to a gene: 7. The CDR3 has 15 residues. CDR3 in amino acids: CASSPFSGGHNEQFF. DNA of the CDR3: TGTGCCAGCAGTCCGTTTAGCGGGGGACACAATGAGCAGTTCTTC.

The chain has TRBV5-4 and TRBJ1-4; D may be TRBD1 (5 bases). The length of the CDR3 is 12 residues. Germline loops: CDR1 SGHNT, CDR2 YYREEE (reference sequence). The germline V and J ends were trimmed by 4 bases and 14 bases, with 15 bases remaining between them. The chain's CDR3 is CASSAFQGSLFF. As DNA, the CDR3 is TGTGCCAGCAGCGCCTTTCAGGGTAGTCTGTTTTTT.

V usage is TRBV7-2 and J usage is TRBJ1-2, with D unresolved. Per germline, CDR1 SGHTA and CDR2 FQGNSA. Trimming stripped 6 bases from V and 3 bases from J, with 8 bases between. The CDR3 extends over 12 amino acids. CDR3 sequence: CASSKEHYGYTF. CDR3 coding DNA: TGTGCCAGCAGTAAAGAGCACTATGGCTACACCTTC.

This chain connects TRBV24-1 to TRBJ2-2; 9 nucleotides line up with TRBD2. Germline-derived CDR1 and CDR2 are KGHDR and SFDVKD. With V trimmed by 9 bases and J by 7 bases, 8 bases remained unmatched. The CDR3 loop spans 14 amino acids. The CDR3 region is CATPGTSRGGELFF. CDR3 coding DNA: TGTGCCACCCCTGGGACTAGCAGGGGCGGGGAGCTGTTTTTT.